This T cell receptor beta chain was obtained from a study of tumor-infiltrating lymphocytes in primary liver carcinoma. Looking at the study overall: Enrolled patients were male and female, aged 30 to 69 years.

Taking about 17-31 mg of unsorted bulk tissue, the authors co-extracted RNA and DNA. Patients underwent surgical resection for primary liver carcinoma. Researchers took samples from five separate regions of each tumor. Production of TCR beta cDNA used approximately 0.45 ug total RNA together with a constant-region primer. ARM-PCR, slightly modified, supplied the TCR beta libraries through three nested multiplex PCR rounds. TCRdb redid the calling of the multiplex PCR reads with MiXCR, one entry per CDR3 protein. The table includes about 200,000 distinct CDR3 sequences, around 85% detected once. On this clonotype: At one boundary the junction diverges from the germline segment, which might be a read error.

The TCR originated in a man aged 35-49 years with primary liver carcinoma and hepatitis B virus infection. Sequencing was done on a sample of tumor tissue from primary liver carcinoma.

The CDR3 bases are TGTGCCAGCGGATCCTGGACCACATCTAGCGATGAGCACTTCTTC. As protein: CASGSWTTSSDEHFF. The chain is built from TRBV6-1 and TRBJ2-1, with D perhaps matching TRBD2 (6 bases). The CDR3 length is 15 residues. Germline values: CDR1 MNHNS, CDR2 SASEGT.